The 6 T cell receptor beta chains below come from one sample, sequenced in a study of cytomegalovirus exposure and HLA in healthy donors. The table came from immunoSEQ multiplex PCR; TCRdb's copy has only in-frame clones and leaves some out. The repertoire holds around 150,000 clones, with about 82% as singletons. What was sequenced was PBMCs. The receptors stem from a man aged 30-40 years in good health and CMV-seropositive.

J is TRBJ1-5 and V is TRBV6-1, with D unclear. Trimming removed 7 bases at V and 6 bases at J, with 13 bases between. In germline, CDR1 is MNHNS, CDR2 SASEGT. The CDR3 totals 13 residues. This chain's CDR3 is CASTRASGQPQHF. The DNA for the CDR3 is TGTGCCAGCACGCGGGCCTCTGGTCAGCCCCAGCATTTT.

The CDR3 here is CASRTEVASSYNEQFF. CDR3 coding DNA: TGCGCCAGCCGCACGGAGGTAGCCAGCTCCTACAATGAGCAGTTCTTC. The rearrangement uses TRBV4-1 and TRBJ2-1; tentative D call: TRBD2 (5 bases). The CDR3 runs 16 residues. Trimming took 8 bases from V and 0 from J, leaving 17 bases between them. Germline V gene sequence: CDR1 MGHRA, CDR2 YSYEKL.

CDR3 DNA sequence: TGTGCCAGCAGTGAACCGGGACAGGGCTTCTACGAGCAGTACTTC. Its translation is CASSEPGQGFYEQYF. The V call is TRBV25-1, the J call TRBJ2-7, with 9 bases aligning to TRBD1. V was clipped by 2 bases and J by 3 bases; unmatched bases: 5. The CDR3 length is 15 residues. Germline-derived CDR1 and CDR2 are MGHDK and SYGVNS.

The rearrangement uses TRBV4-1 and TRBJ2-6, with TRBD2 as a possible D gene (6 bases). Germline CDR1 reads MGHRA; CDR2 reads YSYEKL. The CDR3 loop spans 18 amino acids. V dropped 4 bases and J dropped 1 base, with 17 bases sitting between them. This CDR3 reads CASSPGGNSQSGANVLTF. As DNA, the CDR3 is TGCGCCAGCAGCCCAGGAGGGAACAGCCAATCTGGGGCCAACGTCCTGACTTTC.

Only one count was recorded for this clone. The CDR3 reads CASSSRDITYEQYF. The CDR3 DNA is TGTGCCAGCAGTTCCCGGGACATCACCTACGAGCAGTACTTC. The gene calls are TRBV6-6 and TRBJ2-7, with D perhaps matching TRBD1 (6 bases). The CDR3 runs to 14 residues. V lost 4 bases and J lost 2, with 12 bases in between. Germline loops: CDR1 MNHNY, CDR2 SVGAGI (reference sequence).

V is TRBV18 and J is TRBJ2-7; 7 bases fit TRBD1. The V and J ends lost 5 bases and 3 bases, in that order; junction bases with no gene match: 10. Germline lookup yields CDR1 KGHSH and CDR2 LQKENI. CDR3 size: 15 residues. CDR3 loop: CASSDSEGQYYEQYF. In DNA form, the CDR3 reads TGTGCCAGCTCAGACTCCGAGGGACAGTACTACGAGCAGTACTTC.